Ten or more counts support the clone carrying this T cell receptor beta chain. These data are taken from a study of shared clonotypes between healthy human individuals. The CDR3 has 16 residues. Germline V lookup: CDR1 MGHRA, CDR2 YSYEKL. J was trimmed by 5 bases and V by 4 bases; bases with no gene match: 9. The assay was immunoSEQ multiplex PCR, and TCRdb's table has in-frame clones only and misses some. The sample has approximately 980,000 clones, 60% to 85% seen once. The sequenced sample consisted of memory CD4+ T cells sorted from blood. Subset specified: CD45RA-negative fraction. This rearrangement joins TRBV4-1 to TRBJ2-5, with 11 bases identical to TRBD1. The clonotype was recovered from a man in his late teens or twenties in good health. The CDR3: CASSLAGQGASETQYF. For the CDR3, the DNA is TGCGCCAGCAGCCTCGCTGGACAGGGGGCGTCTGAGACCCAGTACTTC.